One and the same sample provided the 16 T cell receptor beta chains below, sequenced in a study of cytomegalovirus exposure and HLA in healthy donors. PCR was performed using 60 Vbeta and 13 Jbeta primers. Assay: immunoSEQ multiplex PCR; the TCRdb copy retains only in-frame clones and omits some. The sample consists of fewer than 200,000 clones, less than 80% of them appearing once. The material sequenced was PBMCs. These receptors came from a man aged 35-49 years in good health and CMV-seronegative.

The genes are TRBV7-2 and TRBJ1-6; TRBD1 matches 9 bases. V gave up 2 bases and J gave up 9 bases; unmatched junction bases: 14. There are 18 residues in the CDR3. The germline V gene encodes CDR1 SGHTA and CDR2 FQGNSA. This CDR3 is CASSLTPISTGGRSPLHF. Here the CDR3 DNA reads TGTGCCAGCAGCTTAACTCCCATATCGACAGGGGGACGTTCACCCCTCCACTTT.

J is TRBJ2-7 and V is TRBV18; a possible D gene is TRBD2 (5 bases). V lost 3 bases and J lost 1, with 16 bases in between. Germline V gene sequence: CDR1 KGHSH, CDR2 LQKENI. There are 16 residues in the CDR3. DNA of the CDR3: TGTGCCAGCTCACCGGGTACTGGACTCGATTCCTACGAGCAGTACTTC. Its protein is CASSPGTGLDSYEQYF.

The chain combines TRBV5-6 with TRBJ2-2, with TRBD1 matching over 12 bases. Unmatched junction bases numbered 4, after V lost 3 bases and J lost 7 bases. CDR3 size: 15 residues. Germline assignment: CDR1 SGHDT and CDR2 YYEEEE. CDR3 loop: CASSWDRGQVGELFF. DNA of the CDR3: TGTGCCAGCAGCTGGGACAGGGGGCAGGTCGGGGAGCTGTTTTTT.

The J gene is TRBJ2-7, the V gene TRBV6-5; 7 nucleotides line up with TRBD1. Germline values: CDR1 MNHEY, CDR2 SVGAGI. After removal of 8 bases from V and 2 bases from J, the junction contained 12 bases not matched to a gene. CDR3 length equals 15 residues. CDR3 in amino acids: CASRLSGQDTYEQYF. In DNA form, the CDR3 reads TGTGCCAGCCGGCTCTCAGGACAGGACACCTACGAGCAGTACTTC.

The rearrangement uses TRBV7-9 and TRBJ2-1; 8 bases fit TRBD2. V trimming: 5 bases; J trimming: 4 bases; junction bases outside the gene matches: 10. CDR3 length: 16 amino acids. CDR1 and CDR2 (germline): SEHNR, FQNEAQ (reference sequence). CDR3 DNA: TGTGCCAGCAGCACTAAGGGACTAGTAGGTTACAATGAGCAGTTCTTC. It codes for CASSTKGLVGYNEQFF.

This CDR3 is CASSPSRSGGFYNEQFF. Written as DNA, the CDR3 is TGTGCCAGCAGCCCTTCCAGGAGCGGGGGATTCTACAATGAGCAGTTCTTC. The rearrangement uses TRBV7-2 and TRBJ2-1; 8 positions agree with TRBD2. V trimming: 5 bases; J trimming: 3 bases; junction bases outside the gene matches: 12. Germline V lookup: CDR1 SGHTA, CDR2 FQGNSA. The CDR3 contains 17 residues.

V is TRBV29-1 and J is TRBJ1-2; weak D call: TRBD1 (6 bases). The CDR3 has 14 residues. Germline CDR1 and CDR2: SQVTM and ANQGSEA. As DNA, the CDR3 is TGCAGTCATAAGGACAGTGACGACCTCTATGGCTACACCTTC. Translating gives CSHKDSDDLYGYTF.

The V call is TRBV18, the J call TRBJ1-6, with D possibly being TRBD1 (5 bases). CDR3 length equals 15 residues. Germline V gene lookup returns CDR1 KGHSH and CDR2 LQKENI. The germline V and J ends were trimmed by 2 bases and 6 bases, with 11 bases remaining between them. Written as DNA, the CDR3 is TGTGCCAGCTCACCATGGGGCACAGGTAATTCACCCCTCCACTTT. Protein product: CASSPWGTGNSPLHF.

This CDR3 reads CASSVTASGTGGNTIYF. The CDR3 DNA sequence: TGTGCCAGCAGTGTCACCGCGTCCGGGACAGGGGGAAACACCATATATTTT. The chain links TRBV27 to TRBJ1-3, with 9 bases aligning to TRBD1. After removal of 5 bases from V and 4 bases from J, the junction contained 12 bases not matched to a gene. CDR3 length: 17 residues. CDR1 MNHEY and CDR2 SMNVEV come from the germline V gene (reference sequence).

The gene calls are TRBV7-6 and TRBJ2-7, with 9 nucleotides matching TRBD1. The V gene's germline CDR1 is SGHVS and CDR2 FNYEAQ. The V segment lost 2 bases and the J segment 6 bases; nucleotides outside the gene matches: 5. The CDR3 contains 14 residues. The CDR3 here is CASSLPGTGSEQYF. The DNA for the CDR3 is TGTGCCAGCAGCTTACCCGGGACAGGGTCCGAGCAGTACTTC.

V usage is TRBV5-1 and J usage is TRBJ2-5; tentative D call: TRBD1 (6 bases). V lost 4 bases and J 4 bases, leaving 14 bases between the germline ends. The CDR3 extends over 14 amino acids. CDR1 and CDR2 from the germline V gene are SGHRS and YFSETQ. CDR3 residues: CASSRRTEGETQYF. CDR3 nucleotides: TGCGCCAGCAGCAGGAGGACAGAGGGAGAGACCCAGTACTTC.

The V and J genes are TRBV6-6 and TRBJ2-1; 7 bases agree with TRBD1. Germline assignment: CDR1 MNHNY and CDR2 SVGAGI (reference sequence). There are 14 residues in the CDR3. J gave up 9 bases and V 6 bases, and 11 bases lay outside the gene matches. The CDR3 sequence: CASRGTATTGEQFF. The CDR3 nucleotides are TGTGCCAGCAGGGGGACAGCGACCACAGGTGAGCAGTTCTTC.

The rearrangement links TRBV7-2 to TRBJ2-5, with no clear D. The J call may be in error: the DNA end matches TRBJ2-7 better. Per germline, CDR1 SGHTA and CDR2 FQGNSA. The CDR3 runs to 12 residues. Written as DNA, the CDR3 is TGTGCCAGCAGCTCCCGCGCCTACGAGCAGTACTTC. This gives the protein CASSSRAYEQYF.

The gene calls are TRBV10-1 and TRBJ2-3; 7 bases agree with TRBD2. CDR1 is WNHNN and CDR2 is SYGVQD in the germline V gene (reference sequence). The trim removed 2 bases at V and 4 bases at J, leaving 12 bases unmatched. The CDR3 is 17 amino acids. The CDR3 is CASSEIVGGRLADTQYF. CDR3 bases: TGCGCCAGCAGTGAGATTGTCGGGGGGAGGCTCGCAGATACGCAGTATTTT.

The chain is built from TRBV18 and TRBJ1-2, with TRBD1 matching over 8 bases. The CDR3 runs to 14 residues. Germline lookup yields CDR1 KGHSH and CDR2 LQKENI. V was pared by 3 bases and J by 5 bases, with 5 bases of the junction left unmatched. The CDR3 spells CASSPGQELYGYTF. CDR3 in DNA: TGTGCCAGCTCACCGGGACAGGAGTTATATGGCTACACCTTC.

The chain couples TRBV29-1 to TRBJ1-2; the D gene is possibly TRBD1 (6 bases). Trimming cost V 3 bases and J 4 bases, with 12 bases left between them. The germline CDR1 and CDR2 sequences are SQVTM and ANQGSEA. There are 13 residues in the CDR3. The CDR3 nucleotides are TGCAGCGTTGATGAGGGGGAAAGCTATGGCTACACCTTC. Amino acids: CSVDEGESYGYTF.